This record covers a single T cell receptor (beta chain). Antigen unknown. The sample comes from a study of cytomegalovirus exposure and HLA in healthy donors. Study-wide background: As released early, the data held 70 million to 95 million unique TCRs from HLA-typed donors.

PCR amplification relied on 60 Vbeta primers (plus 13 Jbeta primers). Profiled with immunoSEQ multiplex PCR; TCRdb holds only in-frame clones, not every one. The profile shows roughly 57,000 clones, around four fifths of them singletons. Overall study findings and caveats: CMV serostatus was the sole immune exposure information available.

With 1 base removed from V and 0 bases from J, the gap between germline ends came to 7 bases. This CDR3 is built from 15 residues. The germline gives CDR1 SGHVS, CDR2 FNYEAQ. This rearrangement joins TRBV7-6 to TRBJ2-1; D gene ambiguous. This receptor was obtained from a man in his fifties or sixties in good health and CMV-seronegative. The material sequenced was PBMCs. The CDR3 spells CASSLVASSYNEQFF. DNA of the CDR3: TGTGCCAGCAGCTTAGTGGCTAGCTCCTACAATGAGCAGTTCTTC.